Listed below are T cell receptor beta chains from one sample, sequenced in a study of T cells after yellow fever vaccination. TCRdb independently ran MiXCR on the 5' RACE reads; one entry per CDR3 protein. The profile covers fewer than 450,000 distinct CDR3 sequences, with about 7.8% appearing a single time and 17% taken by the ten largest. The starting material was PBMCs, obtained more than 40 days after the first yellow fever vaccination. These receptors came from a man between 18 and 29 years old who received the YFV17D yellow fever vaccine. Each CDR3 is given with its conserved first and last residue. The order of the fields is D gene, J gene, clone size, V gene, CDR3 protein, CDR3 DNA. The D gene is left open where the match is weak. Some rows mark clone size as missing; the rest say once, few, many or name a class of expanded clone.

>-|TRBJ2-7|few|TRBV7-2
CASSLLVVAHRQNLYEQYF
TGTGCCAGCAGCTTATTGGTTGTTGCCCACAGACAGAATCTCTACGAGCAGTACTTC
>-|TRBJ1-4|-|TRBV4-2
CASTADGGGEKLFF
TGTGCCAGCACCGCCGACGGGGGAGGGGAAAAACTGTTTTTT
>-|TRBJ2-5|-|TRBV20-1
CSARDPGQWTQYF
TGCAGTGCTAGAGATCCCGGCCAATGGACCCAGTACTTC
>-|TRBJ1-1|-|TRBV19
CASSIVGRGTEAFF
TGTGCCAGTAGTATAGTTGGCCGAGGGACTGAAGCTTTCTTT
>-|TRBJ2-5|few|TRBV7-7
CASSLAPTGSQETQYF
TGTGCCAGCAGCTTAGCGCCAACAGGCTCCCAAGAGACCCAGTACTTC
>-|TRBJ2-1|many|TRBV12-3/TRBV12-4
CASSPSGRTYNEQFF
TGTGCCAGCAGTCCATCAGGGAGGACCTACAATGAGCAGTTCTTC
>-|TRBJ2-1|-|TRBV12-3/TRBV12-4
CASSGVPAVNRDEQFF
TGTGCCAGCAGCGGAGTGCCAGCGGTTAACCGGGATGAGCAGTTCTTC
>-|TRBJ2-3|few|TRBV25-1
CASSESDPGGGARTDTQYF
TGTGCCAGCAGTGAGTCAGACCCAGGGGGGGGAGCCCGCACAGATACGCAGTATTTT
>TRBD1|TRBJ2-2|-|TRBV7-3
CASSSGTGPGELFF
TGTGCCAGCAGCTCCGGGACAGGGCCCGGGGAGCTGTTTTTT
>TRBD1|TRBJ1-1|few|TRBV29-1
CSVNIGTATPAFF
TGCAGCGTCAACATCGGGACAGCCACTCCAGCTTTCTTT
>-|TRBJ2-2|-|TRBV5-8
CASSLDSPGELFF
TGTGCCAGCAGCTTGGATAGCCCCGGGGAGCTGTTTTTT
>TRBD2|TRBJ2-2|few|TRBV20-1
CSARDSASGGRTGELFF
TGCAGTGCTAGAGATTCCGCTAGCGGGGGGCGGACCGGGGAGCTGTTTTTT
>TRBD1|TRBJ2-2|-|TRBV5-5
CASSVGQVSTGELFF
TGTGCCAGCAGCGTAGGACAGGTCAGCACCGGGGAGCTGTTTTTT
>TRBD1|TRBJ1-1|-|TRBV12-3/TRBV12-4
CASTLGQGRTEAFF
TGTGCCAGCACCCTAGGACAGGGGAGGACTGAAGCTTTCTTT
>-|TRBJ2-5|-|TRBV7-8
CASSLAFSGETQYF
TGTGCCAGCAGCTTAGCATTCAGTGGGGAGACCCAGTACTTC
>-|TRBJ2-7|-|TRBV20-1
CSGQRVALYEQYF
TGCAGTGGACAAAGAGTAGCGCTCTACGAGCAGTACTTC
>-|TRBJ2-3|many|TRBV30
CAWSITGGADTQYF
TGTGCCTGGAGTATCACGGGGGGCGCAGATACGCAGTATTTT
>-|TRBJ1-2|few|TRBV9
CASSGTDSTLTYGYTF
TGTGCCAGCAGCGGAACGGACTCAACTTTAACGTATGGCTACACCTTC
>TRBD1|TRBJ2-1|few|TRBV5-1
CASSLADRGLDEQFF
TGCGCCAGCAGCTTGGCCGACAGGGGGCTCGATGAGCAGTTCTTC
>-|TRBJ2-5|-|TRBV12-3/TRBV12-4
CASSFGSGTQYF
TGTGCCAGCAGTTTCGGATCGGGGACCCAGTACTTC
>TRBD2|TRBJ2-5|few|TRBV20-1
CSARGYSGGPETQYF
TGCAGTGCTAGAGGGTATAGCGGGGGGCCAGAGACCCAGTACTTC
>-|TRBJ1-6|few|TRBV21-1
CASSIEDGARHNSPLHF
TGTGCCAGCAGCATCGAAGACGGGGCTCGGCATAATTCACCCCTCCACTTT
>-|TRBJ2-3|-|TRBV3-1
CASSQDPPALGDTQYF
TGTGCCAGCAGCCAAGATCCCCCCGCTCTGGGAGATACGCAGTATTTT
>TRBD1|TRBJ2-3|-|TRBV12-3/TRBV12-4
CASSPQGQTDTQYF
TGTGCCAGCAGTCCACAGGGACAGACAGATACGCAGTATTTT
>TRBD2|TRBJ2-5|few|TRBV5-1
CASSLGPGLAETQYF
TGCGCCAGCAGCTTGGGGCCGGGACTAGCAGAGACCCAGTACTTC
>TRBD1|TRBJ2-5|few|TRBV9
CASSGGQGRRETQYF
TGTGCCAGCAGCGGGGGACAGGGACGGCGAGAGACCCAGTACTTC
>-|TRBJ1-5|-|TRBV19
CASKRVPSNQPQHF
TGTGCCAGTAAAAGGGTTCCGAGCAATCAGCCCCAGCATTTT
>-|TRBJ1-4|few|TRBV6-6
CASTLRRDEKLFF
TGTGCCAGCACCCTCCGACGAGATGAAAAACTGTTTTTT
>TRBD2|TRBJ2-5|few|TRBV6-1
CASRGIAGGQETQYF
TGTGCCAGCAGGGGCATAGCGGGGGGTCAAGAGACCCAGTACTTC
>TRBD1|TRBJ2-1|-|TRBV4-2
CASSQDVLSRGLDNEQFF
TGTGCCAGCAGCCAAGATGTCCTGAGCAGGGGGTTGGACAATGAGCAGTTCTTC
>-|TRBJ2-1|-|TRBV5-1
CASSLAGTSRSYNEQFF
TGCGCCAGCAGCTTGGCTGGGACTTCACGCTCCTACAATGAGCAGTTCTTC
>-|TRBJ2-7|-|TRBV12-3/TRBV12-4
CASPLDGEQYF
TGTGCCAGCCCCCTTGATGGCGAGCAGTACTTC
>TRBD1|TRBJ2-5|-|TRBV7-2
CASSLPDRGAIWGQETQYF
TGTGCCAGCAGCTTACCGGACAGGGGCGCGATCTGGGGACAAGAGACCCAGTACTTC
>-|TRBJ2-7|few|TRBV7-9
CASSFRTGAYEQYF
TGTGCCAGCAGTTTCAGAACAGGAGCCTACGAGCAGTACTTC
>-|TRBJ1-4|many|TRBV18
CASSKRGYEKLFF
TGTGCCAGCTCAAAAAGAGGGTACGAAAAACTGTTTTTT
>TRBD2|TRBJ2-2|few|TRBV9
CASSPPTSGANTGELFF
TGTGCCAGCAGCCCCCCGACTAGCGGCGCGAACACCGGGGAGCTGTTTTTT
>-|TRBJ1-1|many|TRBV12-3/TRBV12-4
CASSFLKMNTEAFF
TGTGCCAGCAGTTTTCTTAAAATGAACACTGAAGCTTTCTTT
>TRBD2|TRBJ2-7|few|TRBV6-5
CASRTGGYEQYF
TGTGCCAGCAGGACCGGGGGGTACGAGCAGTACTTC
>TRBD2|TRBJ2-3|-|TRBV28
CASSESGSRTDTQYF
TGTGCCAGCAGCGAAAGCGGGAGTCGCACAGATACGCAGTATTTT
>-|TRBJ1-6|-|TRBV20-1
CSARVRDKSSYNSPLHF
TGCAGTGCTAGAGTCCGGGACAAGAGCTCCTATAATTCACCCCTCCACTTT
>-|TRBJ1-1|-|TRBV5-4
CASSYGVRGADTEAFF
TGTGCCAGCAGCTACGGGGTGAGAGGGGCGGACACTGAAGCTTTCTTT
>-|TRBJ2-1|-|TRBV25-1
CASSALGEGREQFF
TGTGCCAGCAGTGCTCTGGGGGAAGGTCGCGAGCAGTTCTTC
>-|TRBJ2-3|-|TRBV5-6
CASSLEQGTSTDTQYF
TGTGCCAGCAGCTTGGAGCAGGGCACTAGCACAGATACGCAGTATTTT
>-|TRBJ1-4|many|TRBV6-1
CASSTEGRGNEKLFF
TGTGCCAGCAGCACCGAGGGCAGGGGTAATGAAAAACTGTTTTTT
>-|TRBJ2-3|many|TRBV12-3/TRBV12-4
CASSFSGSLTDTQYF
TGTGCCAGCAGTTTTTCGGGGTCTCTCACAGATACGCAGTATTTT